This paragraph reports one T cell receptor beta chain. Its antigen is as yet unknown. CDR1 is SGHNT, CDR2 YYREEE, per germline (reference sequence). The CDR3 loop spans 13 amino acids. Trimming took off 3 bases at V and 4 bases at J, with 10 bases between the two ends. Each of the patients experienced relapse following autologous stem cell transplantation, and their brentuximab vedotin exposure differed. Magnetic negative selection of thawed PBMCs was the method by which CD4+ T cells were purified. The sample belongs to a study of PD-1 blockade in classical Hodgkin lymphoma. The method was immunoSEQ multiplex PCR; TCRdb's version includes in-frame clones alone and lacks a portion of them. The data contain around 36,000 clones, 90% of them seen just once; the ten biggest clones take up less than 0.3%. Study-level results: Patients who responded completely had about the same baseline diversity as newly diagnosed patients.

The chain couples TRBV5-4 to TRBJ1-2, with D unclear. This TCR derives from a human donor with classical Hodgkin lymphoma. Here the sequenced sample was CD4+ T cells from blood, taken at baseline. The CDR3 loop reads CASSSHETYGYTF. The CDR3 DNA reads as TGTGCCAGCAGCTCCCACGAAACCTATGGCTACACCTTC.